The entry below gives a single T cell receptor (beta chain) sequence along with its context. The CDR3 is 13 residues long. V was clipped by 7 bases and J by 6 bases, with 15 bases between them. Germline V gives CDR1 SGHNT, CDR2 YYREEE (reference sequence). These data come from a study of shared clonotypes between healthy human individuals. The assay was immunoSEQ multiplex PCR, and TCRdb's table has in-frame clones only and misses some. This table holds over 1.4 million clones, around 97% found once. The chain combines TRBV5-4 with TRBJ2-3; no clear D. The sequenced material came from naive CD4+ T cells sorted from blood. Subset denoted: CD45RA+ positively selected. The sequence derives from a man aged 30 to 45 in good health. In nucleotides, the CDR3 is TGTGCCAGCCGGTGGGGTGTGACGGATACGCAGTATTTT. Protein: CASRWGVTDTQYF.